The sequence of this T cell receptor (beta chain) was determined in a study of graft-versus-host responses after intestinal transplantation. Whole-study results and caveats: High graft-versus-host to host-versus-graft clonal ratios were found in allografts of patients who had graft-donor T cell macrochimerism.

As regards this clone: The antigen is undetermined.

Here immunoSEQ multiplex PCR was the method, and the copy in TCRdb shows in-frame clones only, minus some. This sample yields over 75,000 clones, of which roughly nine tenths are seen a single time; approximately 0.33% belongs to the top ten. The sequencing used unstimulated CD4+ T cells sorted from spleen or lymph node cells, collected before intestinal transplant. The TCR comes from a human donor who received an intestinal transplant.

The CDR3 DNA follows: TGCGCCAGCAGTCGGGGGGGAGGCACCGGGGAGCTGTTTTTT. Translating it yields CASSRGGGTGELFF. V is TRBV10-1 and J is TRBJ2-2; 8 bases agree with TRBD2. The CDR3 loop spans 14 amino acids. In germline, CDR1 is WNHNN, CDR2 SYGVQD (reference sequence). The V segment lost 5 bases and the J segment 4 bases; nucleotides outside the gene matches: 3.